A single sample gave rise to the 25 T cell receptor beta chains below, sequenced in a study of cytomegalovirus exposure and HLA in healthy donors. PCR primers comprised 60 Vbeta and 13 Jbeta primers. Clones were sequenced by immunoSEQ multiplex PCR, and TCRdb holds only the in-frame ones, with some missing. The data show approximately 150,000 clones, with approximately 72% seen just once and approximately 6.5% held by the top ten. Sequenced input: PBMCs. These receptors all come from an older woman in good health and CMV-seronegative.

This sequence joins TRBV27 and TRBJ2-7, with 11 positions matching TRBD2. The CDR3 has 15 residues. V trimming: 8 bases; J trimming: 6 bases; junction bases outside the gene matches: 12. Germline CDR1 and CDR2: MNHEY and SMNVEV (reference sequence). In nucleotides, the CDR3 is TGTGCCAGCTCCACCGGGACTAGCGGCCCCGGCGAGCAGTACTTC. Protein sequence: CASSTGTSGPGEQYF.

This clone was seen a few times. The chain couples TRBV11-2 to TRBJ2-7; weak D call: TRBD2 (6 bases). V was clipped by 6 bases and J by 2 bases, with 17 bases between them. CDR3 size: 15 residues. Germline V gives CDR1 SGHAT, CDR2 FQNNGV. The CDR3: CASSLSGRQTYEQYF. For the CDR3, the DNA is TGTGCCAGCAGTTTAAGCGGGCGCCAAACCTACGAGCAGTACTTC. The variable domain in full, with the rest retrieved from reference TRBV11-2 and TRBJ2-7, is EAGVAQSPRYKIIEKRQSVAFWCNPISGHATLYWYQQILGQGPKLLIQFQNNGVVDDSQLPKDRFSAERLKGVDSTLKIQPAKLEDSAVYLCASSLSGRQTYEQYFGPGTRLTVT.

The chain employs TRBV19 and TRBJ1-1; the match to TRBD1 covers 8 bases. The CDR3 has 13 residues. Germline V gene data show CDR1 as LNHDA and CDR2 as SQIVND (reference sequence). J lost 2 bases, V lost 4 bases, and 0 bases had no gene match. CDR3 sequence (DNA): TGTGCCAGTAGTACAGGGGGCAACACTGAAGCTTTCTTT. It specifies CASSTGGNTEAFF.

This clone was detected once. V is TRBV19 and J is TRBJ2-3; D is undetermined. V lost 3 bases, J lost 6 bases, and 7 bases lay in between. The V gene's germline CDR1 is LNHDA and CDR2 SQIVND (reference sequence). The CDR3 spans 12 residues. CDR3: CASSIGVDTQYF. CDR3 bases: TGTGCCAGTAGTATCGGTGTTGATACGCAGTATTTT. Combining the CDR3 with reference TRBV19 and TRBJ2-3 gives the whole variable domain DGGITQSPKYLFRKEGQNVTLSCEQNLNHDAMYWYRQDPGQGLRLIYYSQIVNDFQKGDIAEGYSVSREKKESFPLTVTSAQKNPTAFYLCASSIGVDTQYFGPGTRLTVL.

The V gene is TRBV7-2, the J gene TRBJ2-5; no reliable D call. Trimming removed 5 bases at V and 2 bases at J, with 6 bases between. This CDR3 region has 12 residues. Germline CDR1 and CDR2: SGHTA and FQGNSA. DNA for the CDR3: TGTGCCAGCAGCCCGCGGCAAGAGACCCAGTACTTC. It codes for CASSPRQETQYF.

The chain employs TRBV7-2 and TRBJ2-1, with D uncertain. V dropped 2 bases and J dropped 0 bases, with 11 bases sitting between them. Germline CDR1 reads SGHTA; CDR2 reads FQGNSA. This CDR3 comprises 16 residues. The DNA of the CDR3 is TGTGCCAGCAGCTTAACGCCTCCCAGCTCCTACAATGAGCAGTTCTTC. This codes for CASSLTPPSSYNEQFF.

This clone was counted between two and nine times. The V and J genes are TRBV10-3 and TRBJ2-3, with D uncertain. This CDR3 is 11 amino acids long. The V gene lost 6 bases and the J gene lost 6 bases, with 7 bases spanning the gap. Germline V lookup: CDR1 ENHRY, CDR2 SYGVKD. This CDR3 is CAIRGVDTQYF. CDR3 in DNA: TGTGCCATCAGGGGCGTCGATACGCAGTATTTT.

The chain recombines TRBV6-5 with TRBJ1-3; TRBD1 is a possible D gene (6 bases). Germline assignment: CDR1 MNHEY and CDR2 SVGAGI. V lost 5 bases, J lost 4 bases, and 12 bases lay in between. The CDR3 spans 14 residues. The CDR3 DNA is TGTGCCAGCAGTATGGGGGGGGGCGGAAACACCATATATTTT. Its protein product is CASSMGGGGNTIYF.

V gene TRBV27 combines with J gene TRBJ2-7, with 7 bases matching TRBD2. This CDR3 contains 15 residues. V lost 5 bases to trimming and J lost 4 bases; unmatched junction nucleotides: 11. Germline CDR1 and CDR2: MNHEY and SMNVEV (reference sequence). CDR3 bases: TGTGCCAGCAGTGTGCAGGGTGGGACTACTTACGAGCAGTACTTC. Amino acids: CASSVQGGTTYEQYF.

This clone turned up a few times. V gene TRBV5-4 combines with J gene TRBJ2-5, with TRBD2 identical over 7 bases. This CDR3 is 17 amino acids long. After removal of 2 bases from V and 1 base from J, the junction contained 11 bases not matched to a gene. From germline, CDR1 is SGHNT and CDR2 YYREEE (reference sequence). CDR3 in amino acids: CASSFPGLAGPQETQYF. The CDR3 DNA is TGTGCCAGCAGCTTCCCGGGGTTAGCGGGCCCCCAAGAGACCCAGTACTTC.

The rearrangement links TRBV6-5 to TRBJ1-1; possibly TRBD1 for D (6 bases). The germline gives CDR1 MNHEY, CDR2 SVGAGI. V lost 8 bases to trimming and J lost 4 bases, with 14 bases between them. The CDR3 is made up of 13 amino acids. The CDR3 is CASVQGGVTEAFF. For the CDR3, the DNA is TGTGCCAGCGTACAGGGTGGGGTCACTGAAGCTTTCTTT.

The gene calls are TRBV6-4 and TRBJ2-4, with 11 positions matching TRBD1. Losses at the gene ends were 6 bases for V and 0 bases for J; bases not matched to a gene: 7. Germline V lookup: CDR1 MRHNA, CDR2 SNTAGT. This CDR3 comprises 17 residues. For the CDR3, the DNA is TGTGCCAGCAGGGACAGGGGGCTGGGGGTAGCCAAAAACATTCAGTACTTC. Amino acid sequence: CASRDRGLGVAKNIQYF.

This clone was observed a few times. The chain links TRBV5-1 to TRBJ1-4; 10 bases match TRBD1. J gave up 6 bases and V 3 bases, and 5 bases lay outside the gene matches. This CDR3 contains 15 residues. The germline gives CDR1 SGHRS, CDR2 YFSETQ. CDR3 DNA: TGCGCCAGCAGCTGGGGGACAGGGGTTGATGAAAAACTGTTTTTT. Translation: CASSWGTGVDEKLFF.

The chain couples TRBV13 to TRBJ2-7; TRBD1 is a possible D gene (6 bases). CDR1 is PRHDT and CDR2 is FYEKMQ in the germline V gene (reference sequence). The CDR3 runs 16 residues. Deletions cut 5 bases from V and 0 bases from J, with 17 bases between. The CDR3 spells CASSPTDRPISYEQYF. In nucleotides, the CDR3 is TGTGCCAGCAGCCCTACTGACAGGCCGATCTCCTACGAGCAGTACTTC. Full variable domain (remainder filled in from reference TRBV13 and TRBJ2-7): AAGVIQSPRHLIKEKRETATLKCYPIPRHDTVYWYQQGPGQDPQFLISFYEKMQSDKGSIPDRFSAQQFSDYHSELNMSSLELGDSALYFCASSPTDRPISYEQYFGPGTRLTVT.

This chain connects TRBV7-2 to TRBJ2-7; D possibly corresponds to TRBD2 (6 bases). There are 15 residues in the CDR3. CDR1 and CDR2 from the germline V gene are SGHTA and FQGNSA. V gave up 0 bases and J gave up 0 bases, with 9 bases separating them. The CDR3 region has the DNA TGTGCCAGCAGCTTAGCGCGGACTACCTCCTACGAGCAGTACTTC. Its translation: CASSLARTTSYEQYF. Based on the CDR3 plus reference TRBV7-2 and TRBJ2-7, the full variable domain is GAGVSQSPSNKVTEKGKDVELRCDPISGHTALYWYRQSLGQGLEFLIYFQGNSAPDKSGLPSDRFSAERTGGSVSTLTIQRTQQEDSAVYLCASSLARTTSYEQYFGPGTRLTVT.

This sequence joins TRBV18 and TRBJ1-5; D is unclear. This CDR3 spans 14 amino acids. Trimming removed 6 bases from V and 3 bases from J, with 12 bases in between. Germline CDR1 KGHSH, CDR2 LQKENI. The CDR3 reads CASSPSGSNQPQHF. Written as DNA, the CDR3 is TGTGCCAGCTCTCCCTCGGGGTCCAATCAGCCCCAGCATTTT.

This sequence joins TRBV19 and TRBJ2-2, with D tentatively TRBD2 (6 bases). This CDR3 has 16 residues. The V and J ends lost 5 bases and 6 bases respectively, with 19 bases between them. Germline V CDR1 and CDR2: LNHDA, SQIVND (reference sequence). The CDR3 region is CASSGRTGNGAGELFF. DNA for the CDR3: TGTGCCAGTAGTGGGAGGACCGGGAATGGTGCCGGGGAGCTGTTTTTT.

This clone was recorded a few times. V usage is TRBV5-4 and J usage is TRBJ2-3, with a weak D call TRBD2 (6 bases). CDR1 is SGHNT and CDR2 is YYREEE in the germline V gene (reference sequence). The CDR3 runs 16 residues. Trimming removed 0 bases from V and 0 bases from J, with 11 bases in between. The CDR3 is CASSLGGGASTDTQYF. As DNA, the CDR3 is TGTGCCAGCAGCTTGGGGGGCGGGGCGAGCACAGATACGCAGTATTTT.

This clone came up a few times. The chain employs TRBV10-3 and TRBJ2-5, with 7 positions matching TRBD1. The CDR3 extends over 13 amino acids. J was trimmed by 5 bases and V by 7 bases; bases with no gene match: 7. CDR1 and CDR2 (germline): ENHRY, SYGVKD. The CDR3 region has the DNA TGTGCCATCAAGGGACAGTCCGCTGAGACCCAGTACTTC. Encoded protein: CAIKGQSAETQYF.

V gene TRBV10-3 combines with J gene TRBJ2-5, with TRBD2 matching over 16 bases. Germline CDR1 and CDR2: ENHRY and SYGVKD. CDR3 length equals 17 residues. The trim removed 6 bases at V and 2 bases at J, leaving 6 bases unmatched. CDR3 nucleotides: TGTGCCATCAGGGGGACTAGCGGGAGGGATAGTCAAGAGACCCAGTACTTC. Its translation: CAIRGTSGRDSQETQYF.

The rearrangement links TRBV19 to TRBJ2-2, with 9 positions matching TRBD1. V was clipped by 4 bases and J by 5 bases; unmatched bases: 8. Germline values: CDR1 LNHDA, CDR2 SQIVND (reference sequence). The CDR3 sequence is 16 residues long. The CDR3 DNA sequence: TGTGCCAGTAGTACGGGACAGGGAACGGGAACCGGGGAGCTGTTTTTT. This gives the protein CASSTGQGTGTGELFF.

CDR3 DNA: TGCGCCAGCAGCTTGTCCCTAGCGGAAGAGACCCAGTACTTC. It specifies CASSLSLAEETQYF. V gene TRBV5-1 combines with J gene TRBJ2-5; 7 bases are shared with TRBD2. V shed 1 base, J shed 3 bases, and the junction held 3 bases outside the gene matches. The CDR3 sequence is 14 residues long. Per germline, CDR1 SGHRS and CDR2 YFSETQ.

About this clone itself: One end of the junction does not line up with germline, which may come from a read error. CDR3 amino acids: CSSRSDRGRKGGTEAFF. The CDR3, as DNA: TGTTCCAGCAGATCCGACAGGGGGCGCAAGGGGGGCACTGAAGCTTTCTTT. The chain carries TRBV7-9 and TRBJ1-1, with 10 bases fitting TRBD1. This CDR3 comprises 17 residues. Germline CDR1 is SEHNR and CDR2 is FQNEAQ (reference sequence).

V usage is TRBV5-1 and J usage is TRBJ2-1; maybe TRBD2 (6 bases). With 2 bases removed from V and 0 bases from J, the gap between germline ends came to 12 bases. In germline, CDR1 is SGHRS, CDR2 YFSETQ. The CDR3 has 16 residues. The CDR3, as DNA: TGCGCCAGCAGCTTCCAACTGACTAGCTCCTACAATGAGCAGTTCTTC. This codes for CASSFQLTSSYNEQFF.

The V and J genes are TRBV19 and TRBJ2-4; 8 bases agree with TRBD1. The germline CDR1 and CDR2 sequences are LNHDA and SQIVND (reference sequence). Trimming removed 6 bases from V and 0 bases from J; junction bases left unmatched: 4. The CDR3 covers 15 residues. Written as DNA, the CDR3 is TGTGCCAGTAGGCCGACAGGGGAAGCCAAAAACATTCAGTACTTC. It specifies CASRPTGEAKNIQYF.